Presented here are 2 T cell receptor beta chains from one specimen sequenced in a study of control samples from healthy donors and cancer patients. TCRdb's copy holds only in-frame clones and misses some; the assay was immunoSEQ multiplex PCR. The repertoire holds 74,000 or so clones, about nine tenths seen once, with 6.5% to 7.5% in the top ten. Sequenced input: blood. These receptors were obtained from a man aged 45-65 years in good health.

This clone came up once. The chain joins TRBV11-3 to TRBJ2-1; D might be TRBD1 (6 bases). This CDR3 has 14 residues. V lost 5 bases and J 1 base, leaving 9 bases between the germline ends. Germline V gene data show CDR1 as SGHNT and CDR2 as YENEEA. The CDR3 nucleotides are TGTGCCAGCAGCGCAACAGGGTCCTACAATGAGCAGTTCTTC. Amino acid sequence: CASSATGSYNEQFF.

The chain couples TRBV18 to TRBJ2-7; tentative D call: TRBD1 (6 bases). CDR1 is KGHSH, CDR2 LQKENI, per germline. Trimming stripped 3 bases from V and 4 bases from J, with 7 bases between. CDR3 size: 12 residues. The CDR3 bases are TGTGCCAGCTCACCGGACAGATACGAGCAGTACTTC. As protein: CASSPDRYEQYF.